This T cell receptor (beta chain) is drawn from a study of shared clonotypes between healthy human individuals. The CDR3 is 14 amino acids. Trimming left V 3 bases short and J 3 bases short, with 15 bases between. Germline V gives CDR1 SQVTM, CDR2 ANQGSEA. Some clones are missing from TCRdb's copy, which holds only in-frame ones; the method was immunoSEQ multiplex PCR. The sample includes around 690,000 clones, 90% seen only once; the top ten take approximately 35%. The rearrangement joins TRBV29-1 to TRBJ2-7; D assignment may be TRBD1 or TRBD2 (5 bases each). The TCR originated in a man younger than 35 in good health. Some clones in this sample may be carry-over from other donors' samples. The sample taken for sequencing was memory CD8+ T cells from PBMCs. As for subset: CD45RO+ cells pooled with CCR7-negative TemRA cells. CDR3 coding DNA: TGCAGCGTTGAGTTTTCCGGGACGAGCTACGAGCAGTACTTC. This gives the protein CSVEFSGTSYEQYF.